In this sample, the clone carrying this T cell receptor beta chain turned up once. The target antigen is unknown. The sample comes from a study of cytomegalovirus exposure and HLA in healthy donors. The overall study: From HLA-typed donors, an early data release held some 80 million unique TCRs.

Study findings and constraints: The study flagged 150 to 200 TCR beta chains as cytomegalovirus-associated. In a later analysis, V- and J-gene trimming of beta chains associated with a DCLRE1C missense variant, replicated independently.

This CDR3 has 16 amino acids. Per the germline V gene, CDR1 is MGHRA and CDR2 is YSYEKL. Trimming left V 4 bases short and J 1 base short, with 16 bases between. The PCR had 60 Vbeta and 13 Jbeta primers. Sequencing used immunoSEQ multiplex PCR; TCRdb keeps in-frame clones, though not all of them. Of more than 75,000 clones detected, 79% appear once; the ten largest clones hold roughly 2.5%. Sequencing input: PBMCs. The clonotype comes from a man aged 30-40 years in good health and CMV-seronegative. V usage is TRBV4-1 and J usage is TRBJ1-1; D is perhaps TRBD1 (5 bases). CDR3 in amino acids: CASSRDQATANTEAFF. CDR3 nucleotides: TGCGCCAGCAGCCGAGACCAAGCGACAGCGAACACTGAAGCTTTCTTT.